The 5 T cell receptor beta chains below were found in one sample sequenced in a study of blood T cell repertoires in COVID-19. TCRdb's copy holds only in-frame clones and misses some; the assay was immunoSEQ multiplex PCR. The sample comprises more than 150,000 clones, approximately 89% of which are singletons, and 2% to 3% rests with the top ten. The specimen was peripheral blood. These receptors were obtained from a man between 35 and 55 years old with active or convalescent COVID-19.

The genes are TRBV6-5 and TRBJ1-1; D is undetermined. Trimming left V 10 bases short and J 1 base short, with 16 bases between. Germline V gene sequence: CDR1 MNHEY, CDR2 SVGAGI. The CDR3 sequence is 14 residues long. The CDR3 sequence: CATTVPGPNTEAFF. The CDR3 DNA reads as TGTGCCACCACTGTCCCAGGCCCGAACACTGAAGCTTTCTTT.

CDR3 DNA: TGCGCCAGCAGCACTGGGAGGGGTAGTACCGCGAACACTGAAGCTTTCTTT. Translated: CASSTGRGSTANTEAFF. The V gene is TRBV5-1, the J gene TRBJ1-1, with D possibly being TRBD1 (5 bases). Germline-derived CDR1 and CDR2 are SGHRS and YFSETQ. The CDR3 consists of 17 residues. Trimming stripped 4 bases from V and 1 base from J, with 20 bases between.

V is TRBV5-1 and J is TRBJ2-7, with TRBD2 matching 7 bases. CDR1 SGHRS and CDR2 YFSETQ come from the germline V gene. CDR3 length: 14 amino acids. V gave up 0 bases and J gave up 4 bases; unmatched junction bases: 4. Here the CDR3 DNA reads TGCGCCAGCAGCTTGGAAGGCGGGGGATACGAGCAGTACTTC. Translation gives CASSLEGGGYEQYF.

The V gene is TRBV2, the J gene TRBJ1-6, with D perhaps matching TRBD1 (5 bases). V lost 4 bases and J 3 bases, leaving 7 bases between the germline ends. This CDR3 is 14 amino acids long. Germline loops: CDR1 SNHLY, CDR2 FYNNEI. The CDR3 DNA reads as TGTGCCAGCAGTGGACAGAGCTATAATTCACCCCTCCACTTT. Protein product: CASSGQSYNSPLHF.

V gene TRBV5-1 combines with J gene TRBJ1-1; D gene unclear. Germline V CDR1 and CDR2: SGHRS, YFSETQ. Trimming removed 0 bases from V and 0 bases from J, with 15 bases in between. The CDR3 contains 17 residues. The CDR3 DNA is TGCGCCAGCAGCTTGGCCGCAGGTCTGGATATGAACACTGAAGCTTTCTTT. The encoded protein is CASSLAAGLDMNTEAFF. Full variable domain (rest looked up from reference TRBV5-1 and TRBJ1-1): KAGVTQTPRYLIKTRGQQVTLSCSPISGHRSVSWYQQTPGQGLQFLFEYFSETQRNKGNFPGRFSGRQFSNSRSEMNVSTLELGDSALYLCASSLAAGLDMNTEAFFGQGTRLTVV.